These T cell receptor beta chains were read from a single sample in a study of cytomegalovirus exposure and HLA in healthy donors. Sequenced by immunoSEQ multiplex PCR; TCRdb stores in-frame clones only, minus some. This table has 150,000 to 200,000 clones, around 82% appearing once. Material for sequencing was PBMCs. These receptors were taken from a man in his late teens or twenties in good health and CMV-seronegative. Both conserved end residues are part of each CDR3. D genes are given only for firm matches. Part of the rows lack a size; the others show once, few, many or a class for expanded clones.

DNA	CDR3	size	V	D	J
TGTGCCAGCAGTGTTACAGGTATTAGCAATCAGCCCCAGCATTTT	CASSVTGISNQPQHF	-	TRBV2	-	TRBJ1-5
TGTGCCAGCAGTGTAATAAAGCGGGGGACAACAGAAGCCAAAAACATTCAGTACTTC	CASSVIKRGTTEAKNIQYF	-	TRBV6-4	TRBD2	TRBJ2-4
TGTGCCAGCAGTGCTCGACTCTATTACGAGCAGTACTTC	CASSARLYYEQYF	-	TRBV27	-	TRBJ2-7
TGTGCCAGCAGCCTACTAGGGGGAAACACGAACACCGGGGAGCTGTTTTTT	CASSLLGGNTNTGELFF	-	TRBV7-3	-	TRBJ2-2
TGTGCCAGCAGCCAGGGGGCTAGCGGAGGGGTTCAGGAGCAGTACTTC	CASSQGASGGVQEQYF	-	TRBV11-3	-	TRBJ2-5
TGTGCCATCATGAGCGGCGGGAGGTCGGGCGAGCAGTACTTC	CAIMSGGRSGEQYF	-	TRBV10-3	TRBD2	TRBJ2-7
TGCGCCAGCAGCTCGACAGGGGGCAATCAGCCCCAGCATTTT	CASSSTGGNQPQHF	-	TRBV5-1	TRBD1	TRBJ1-5
TGCGCCAGCAGCCAGTTTGGGGGGGAAGAGACCCAGTACTTC	CASSQFGGEETQYF	-	TRBV4-1	TRBD2	TRBJ2-5
TGTGCCATCAGTCTGGGGGCGTCCTACGAGCAGTACTTC	CAISLGASYEQYF	-	TRBV10-3	-	TRBJ2-7
TGTGCCATCAGCCCTCTAGACGGGGTGAAAAACATTCAGTACTTC	CAISPLDGVKNIQYF	-	TRBV10-3	-	TRBJ2-4
TGTGCCAGCAGCCCCCTGGGTTCGGAGTTTAACTATGGCTACACCTTC	CASSPLGSEFNYGYTF	-	TRBV7-9	-	TRBJ1-2
TGTGCCAGCAGCTTTGGTGGTGGCGGGGGTGGGCCCCAAGAGACCCAGTACTTC	CASSFGGGGGGPQETQYF	-	TRBV7-9	TRBD2	TRBJ2-5
TGTGCCAGCAGTTTAAGGGTCCCGGGAGTTAGGCAAGAGACCCAGTACTTC	CASSLRVPGVRQETQYF	-	TRBV28	-	TRBJ2-5
TGCGCCAGCAGCCAAGACGGGGGGAGTGGGTACGAGCAGTACTTC	CASSQDGGSGYEQYF	-	TRBV4-3	TRBD2	TRBJ2-7
TGTGCCAGCAGGTCGGACAGGGCAGCCGGGGAGCTGTTTTTT	CASRSDRAAGELFF	-	TRBV6-1	TRBD1	TRBJ2-2
TGTTCCAGCAGACTCCCGGGACATAACACTGAAGCTTTCTTT	CSSRLPGHNTEAFF	-	TRBV7-9	-	TRBJ1-1
TGTGCCAGCAGCTTTCGACAGGGGGCCTATGGGGCCAACGTCCTGACTTTC	CASSFRQGAYGANVLTF	-	TRBV7-3	TRBD1	TRBJ2-6
TGCGCCAGCAGCTTGGTGTCAACAAACACTGAAGCTTTCTTT	CASSLVSTNTEAFF	-	TRBV5-1	-	TRBJ1-1
TGTGCCAGCGGTACTCAGGGGGTGGCCACAGATACGCAGTATTTT	CASGTQGVATDTQYF	-	TRBV6-5	TRBD1	TRBJ2-3
TGCAGCGTTGAAGTTGCGGAAAGCGGGGGGCCGGGCACCGGGGAGCTGTTTTTT	CSVEVAESGGPGTGELFF	-	TRBV29-1	TRBD2	TRBJ2-2
TGTGCCAGCTCACCACCCCGGGAGGGCCCCTTCACAGATACGCAGTATTTT	CASSPPREGPFTDTQYF	-	TRBV18	TRBD2	TRBJ2-3
TGTGCCAGCAGTTTATCATGGGGGGGCTACAATGAGCAGTTCTTC	CASSLSWGGYNEQFF	-	TRBV27	TRBD2	TRBJ2-1
TGTGCCAGCAGTTTATCGTCCGACAGTCGAGTTCAGTACTTC	CASSLSSDSRVQYF	few	TRBV27	-	TRBJ2-4
TGTGCCTGGGGGGACAGGGCGAACACTGAAGCTTTCTTT	CAWGDRANTEAFF	-	TRBV30	TRBD1	TRBJ1-1
TGTGCCAGCAGCCTACAACCGGGACAAGTCACCGGGGAGCTGTTTTTT	CASSLQPGQVTGELFF	-	TRBV11-2	-	TRBJ2-2
TGCGCCAGCAGTCAATCGACACAGAATCAGCCCCAGCATTTT	CASSQSTQNQPQHF	few	TRBV23-1	-	TRBJ1-5
TGTGCCAGCAGCTTGGACAGGGGTGGTGAAAAACTGTTTTTT	CASSLDRGGEKLFF	-	TRBV7-9	TRBD1	TRBJ1-4
TGTGCCAGCAGCCAAGTCCACCCTAGCGGGCATCAAGAGACCCAGTACTTC	CASSQVHPSGHQETQYF	-	TRBV4-2	TRBD2	TRBJ2-5
TGTGCCAGCAACCGACAGGTTTTTAATGAAAAACTGTTTTTT	CASNRQVFNEKLFF	-	TRBV2	-	TRBJ1-4
TGTGCCAGCAGTCCACAGACTAGCCCGCAGTACTTC	CASSPQTSPQYF	-	TRBV27	TRBD2	TRBJ2-7
TGTGCCAGCAGTGACGGTCCCCTCTCCTGCGAGCAGTACTTC	CASSDGPLSCEQYF	-	TRBV6-1	-	TRBJ2-7
TGTGCCAGCAGCAAAGCCCCGATACTAGAAGCCACGTCTCAGGGGGGTCGGGGTCAGCCCCAGCATTTT	CASSKAPILEATSQGGRGQPQHF	once	TRBV21-1	-	TRBJ1-5
TGTGCCAGCAGACCGTGGAGACAGGGGCAGCCCCAGCATTTT	CASRPWRQGQPQHF	-	TRBV6-1	TRBD1	TRBJ1-5
TGTGCCAGCAGCCAAGTTGGGCCCCATATCTCTGGAAACACCATATATTTT	CASSQVGPHISGNTIYF	-	TRBV4-2	-	TRBJ1-3
TGTGCCAGCAGCACCGGACAGGGGGCTTATGAAAAACTGTTTTTT	CASSTGQGAYEKLFF	-	TRBV5-4	TRBD1	TRBJ1-4
TGTGCCAGCCTACAGGACACCGAATACGAGCAGTACTTC	CASLQDTEYEQYF	-	TRBV7-9	-	TRBJ2-7
TGTGCCAGCAGACCGTCCCGACAGGGATCCTACGAGCAGTACTTC	CASRPSRQGSYEQYF	-	TRBV6-5	TRBD1	TRBJ2-7
TGCGCCAGCAGCCAAGAGACAGATGGAAGCTACACCTTC	CASSQETDGSYTF	-	TRBV4-1	-	TRBJ1-2
TGCGCCAGCAGCCACACGGGACAGTACTCTGGGGCCAACGTCCTGACTTTC	CASSHTGQYSGANVLTF	-	TRBV4-3	TRBD1	TRBJ2-6
TGTGCCAGCAGTCCACCGGGACATAGCTACGAGCAGTACTTC	CASSPPGHSYEQYF	-	TRBV6-6	-	TRBJ2-7
TGTGCCAGCAAAGGCACTAGCGGGGCGGCCGGGGAGCTGTTTTTT	CASKGTSGAAGELFF	-	TRBV11-2	TRBD2	TRBJ2-2
TGCGCCAGCAGCTTGATTCCACAGAACTCCTACGAGCAGTACTTC	CASSLIPQNSYEQYF	-	TRBV5-1	-	TRBJ2-7